Listed here are 29 T cell receptor beta chains from one sample, sequenced in a study of blood T cell repertoires in COVID-19. Sequencing used immunoSEQ multiplex PCR; TCRdb keeps in-frame clones, though not all of them. The sample carries around 70,000 clones, more than 75% recorded once. Sequences were obtained from peripheral blood. The receptors derive from a human donor in a cohort sampled during active COVID-19.

This chain uses TRBV5-1 with TRBJ2-6; 12 positions match TRBD1. V gave up 7 bases and J gave up 2 bases; unmatched junction bases: 13. CDR1 and CDR2 (germline): SGHRS, YFSETQ. This CDR3 spans 19 amino acids. The CDR3 DNA follows: TGCGCCAGCCAAGCAAGACCGGGACAGGGGGCAACTGGGGCCAACGTCCTGACTTTC. As protein: CASQARPGQGATGANVLTF.

CDR3 protein: CASGLVIHGVAYNSPLHF. In DNA form, the CDR3 reads TGTGCTAGTGGTTTGGTAATTCACGGGGTGGCCTATAATTCACCCCTCCACTTT. This sequence joins TRBV12-5 and TRBJ1-6; the D is unclear. Germline lookup yields CDR1 LGHNT and CDR2 FRNRAP. The CDR3 is 18 amino acids. Deletions cut 0 bases from V and 2 bases from J, with 14 bases between.

CDR3 loop: CASSPGHYYEQYF. The DNA for the CDR3 is TGTGCCAGCAGCCCAGGACACTACTACGAGCAGTACTTC. This chain joins TRBV11-1 and TRBJ2-7, with TRBD1 as a possible D gene (5 bases). The CDR3 length is 13 residues. Between the trimmed V and J ends, which lost 5 bases and 3 bases, there was a span of 11 bases. The germline V gene encodes CDR1 SGHAT and CDR2 FQDESV (reference sequence).

The chain employs TRBV6-6 and TRBJ2-2; no reliable D call. The germline gives CDR1 MNHNY, CDR2 SVGAGI (reference sequence). The CDR3 extends over 12 amino acids. V was trimmed by 2 bases and J by 5 bases, leaving 3 bases between them. CDR3 protein: CASSYETGELFF. In DNA form, the CDR3 reads TGTGCCAGCAGTTACGAGACCGGGGAGCTGTTTTTT.

The V gene is TRBV6-6, the J gene TRBJ2-5, with D possibly TRBD2 on 5 matching bases. This CDR3 region has 16 residues. V gave up 5 bases and J gave up 4 bases, with 20 bases separating them. Germline values: CDR1 MNHNY, CDR2 SVGAGI (reference sequence). This CDR3 reads CASSPLQSGDGETQYF. CDR3 nucleotides: TGTGCCAGCAGTCCCCTCCAAAGCGGCGACGGAGAGACCCAGTACTTC.

This clone was observed once. V usage is TRBV7-2 and J usage is TRBJ2-5; TRBD1 is a possible D gene (5 bases). Germline CDR1 SGHTA, CDR2 FQGNSA. This CDR3 spans 14 amino acids. Trimming removed 1 base at V and 3 bases at J, with 9 bases between. The CDR3: CASSLGRREETQYF. In DNA form, the CDR3 reads TGTGCCAGCAGCTTAGGTCGCAGGGAAGAGACCCAGTACTTC.

This clone has more than one count but fewer than ten. The chain uses TRBV5-1 and TRBJ2-1; the D gene is possibly TRBD2 (6 bases). This CDR3 has 15 amino acids. Germline V gene sequence: CDR1 SGHRS, CDR2 YFSETQ. Trimming removed 3 bases from V and 6 bases from J, with 16 bases in between. DNA for the CDR3: TGCGCCAGCAGCTCGACTGGTCTCGGGGGCAATGAGCAGTTCTTC. It encodes CASSSTGLGGNEQFF.

This chain links TRBV6-6 with TRBJ2-2, with 10 bases lining up with TRBD2. CDR1 MNHNY and CDR2 SVGAGI come from the germline V gene (reference sequence). CDR3 length equals 14 residues. Trimming removed 11 bases from V and 9 bases from J; junction bases left unmatched: 12. The CDR3 DNA sequence: TGTGCCGGTAGGACTAGCGGCGAGGATCGGGAGCTGTTTTTT. It encodes CAGRTSGEDRELFF.

This chain uses TRBV5-5 with TRBJ2-1; 9 bases are a match to TRBD2. CDR1 is SGHKS, CDR2 YYEKEE, per germline (reference sequence). V was pared by 0 bases and J by 7 bases, with 11 bases of the junction left unmatched. The CDR3 length is 17 residues. CDR3 protein: CASSLGDGRGGRNEQFF. The CDR3 region has the DNA TGTGCCAGCAGCTTGGGCGATGGGCGGGGGGGCCGGAATGAGCAGTTCTTC.

V is TRBV21-1 and J is TRBJ2-7; TRBD2, the table's D call, was not compared with the DNA. TRBV21-1 is a documented pseudogene. There are 16 residues in the CDR3. In DNA form, the CDR3 reads TGTGCCAGCAGCAAATACGGACTAGCGGGAGGGTTCGAGCAGTACGTC. Translated: CASSKYGLAGGFEQYV.

This clone appeared once. The gene calls are TRBV2 and TRBJ1-1; tentative D call: TRBD1 (6 bases). This CDR3 is built from 14 residues. V was trimmed by 0 bases and J by 6 bases, leaving 11 bases between them. Germline V lookup: CDR1 SNHLY, CDR2 FYNNEI. The chain's CDR3 is CASSEARGGSEAFF. As DNA, the CDR3 is TGTGCCAGCAGTGAAGCGAGGGGGGGGTCTGAAGCTTTCTTT.

The gene calls are TRBV4-1 and TRBJ2-2; no clear D. Trimming removed 4 bases at V and 3 bases at J, with 9 bases between. The CDR3 has 14 residues. Germline loops: CDR1 MGHRA, CDR2 YSYEKL. CDR3 amino acids: CASSRIADTGELFF. In DNA, the CDR3 is TGCGCCAGCAGCCGTATTGCGGACACCGGGGAGCTGTTTTTT.

This rearrangement joins TRBV3-1 (or the pseudogene TRBV3-2) to TRBJ2-3; TRBD2 agrees at 9 bases. Per germline, CDR1 LGHDT and CDR2 YNNKEL (reference sequence). The trim removed 1 base at V and 7 bases at J, leaving 9 bases unmatched. The CDR3 sequence is 16 residues long. The CDR3 coding sequence is TGTGCCAGCAGCCAAGTCTCGGGACTAGCTACCTATACGCAGTATTTT. Amino acids: CASSQVSGLATYTQYF.

This chain uses TRBV28 with TRBJ2-1, with 7 bases lining up with TRBD1. The germline V gene has CDR1 MDHEN and CDR2 SYDVKM. The CDR3 is 13 amino acids. Germline trimming cut 1 base from V and 10 bases from J; bases unmatched to any gene: 4. In DNA form, the CDR3 reads TGTGCCAGCAGTTTATTACAGGGGCGCGAGCAGTTCTTC. Its translation: CASSLLQGREQFF.

The chain links TRBV5-1 to TRBJ1-2; the match to TRBD1 covers 12 bases. Trimming cost V 4 bases and J 2 bases; bases outside gene matches: 9. From germline, CDR1 is SGHRS and CDR2 YFSETQ. The CDR3 has 17 residues. The CDR3: CASSRGTGGLTNYGYTF. The CDR3 DNA reads TGCGCCAGCAGCCGGGGGACAGGGGGCCTCACCAACTATGGCTACACCTTC.

The chain combines TRBV3-1 (or the pseudogene TRBV3-2) with TRBJ2-7, with TRBD2 matching 13 bases. Germline CDR1 is LGHDT and CDR2 is YNNKEL (reference sequence). J gave up 9 bases and V 2 bases, and 13 bases lay outside the gene matches. The CDR3 totals 17 residues. The DNA of the CDR3 is TGTGCCAGCAGCCAACAGGGACTAGCGGGGTCGGGGGACGGGCAGTACGTC. Residues: CASSQQGLAGSGDGQYV.

This clone has a single count. The rearrangement joins TRBV19 to TRBJ2-1; tentatively, D is TRBD1 (6 bases). The CDR3 extends over 16 amino acids. Deletions cut 8 bases from V and 3 bases from J, with 20 bases between. CDR1 and CDR2 (germline): LNHDA, SQIVND (reference sequence). For the CDR3, the DNA is TGTGCCAGTTCTCCCTTGGGGGCCTCCTTCTACAATGAGCAGTTCTTC. It is translated as CASSPLGASFYNEQFF.

This sequence joins TRBV5-1 and TRBJ2-5; 7 bases map to TRBD1. Germline V gene data show CDR1 as SGHRS and CDR2 as YFSETQ. The CDR3 has 15 amino acids. V lost 0 bases to trimming and J lost 7 bases; unmatched junction nucleotides: 9. The CDR3 region is CASSLAKGALGTQYF. In DNA form, the CDR3 reads TGCGCCAGCAGCTTGGCCAAGGGGGCTTTGGGGACCCAGTACTTC. The whole variable domain, remainder taken from reference TRBV5-1 and TRBJ2-5, is KAGVTQTPRYLIKTRGQQVTLSCSPISGHRSVSWYQQTPGQGLQFLFEYFSETQRNKGNFPGRFSGRQFSNSRSEMNVSTLELGDSALYLCASSLAKGALGTQYFGPGTRLLVL.

The chain uses TRBV12-3 or TRBV12-4 and TRBJ1-1; D is undetermined. The CDR3 sequence is 13 residues long. The V gene lost 6 bases and the J gene lost 1 base, with 9 bases spanning the gap. In DNA, the CDR3 is TGTGCCAGCAGGCGACGGGGGAACACTGAAGCTTTCTTT. Translation: CASRRRGNTEAFF.

V usage is TRBV7-6 and J usage is TRBJ2-2; the D gene is possibly TRBD1 (5 bases). The CDR3 consists of 14 residues. With 6 bases removed from V and 5 bases from J, the gap between germline ends came to 13 bases. Germline CDR1 reads SGHVS; CDR2 reads FNYEAQ. The DNA for the CDR3 is TGTGCCAGCAGTTCCGGCAGGGCTACCGGGGAGCTGTTTTTT. The encoded protein is CASSSGRATGELFF.

The chain links TRBV5-5 to TRBJ1-2; 10 bases match TRBD1. Germline values: CDR1 SGHKS, CDR2 YYEKEE (reference sequence). The junction had 5 bases not matched to a gene; V was cut back by 7 bases and J by 2 bases. This CDR3 has 14 residues. CDR3 in DNA: TGTGCCAGCCGACCGGACAGGGGGAACTATGGCTACACCTTC. It translates to CASRPDRGNYGYTF.

This clone was picked up many times. The J gene is TRBJ1-2, the V gene TRBV10-1; no clear D gene. Trimming removed 0 bases from V and 7 bases from J, with 9 bases in between. This CDR3 is 13 amino acids long. Germline lookup yields CDR1 WNHNN and CDR2 SYGVQD (reference sequence). The CDR3 coding sequence is TGCGCCAGCAGTGAGTCTCAATCGGGTGGCTACACCTTC. This sequence encodes CASSESQSGGYTF.

This chain connects TRBV5-8 to TRBJ2-3, with 7 bases matching TRBD1. CDR1 is SGHTS and CDR2 is YDEGEE in the germline V gene. CDR3 size: 17 residues. Germline trimming cut 2 bases from V and 4 bases from J; bases unmatched to any gene: 13. In DNA, the CDR3 is TGTGCCAGCAGCTTCCTCAAGGGAAGGGGGCCCTCAGATACGCAGTATTTT. Translated: CASSFLKGRGPSDTQYF.

This clone was found a few times. The chain combines TRBV11-3 with TRBJ2-1; 12 bases fit TRBD2. V was pared by 4 bases and J by 8 bases, with 3 bases of the junction left unmatched. In germline, CDR1 is SGHNT, CDR2 YENEEA. The CDR3 covers 14 residues. The CDR3 loop is CASSSPSGGDEQFF. CDR3 DNA sequence: TGTGCCAGCAGCTCCCCTAGCGGGGGGGATGAGCAGTTCTTC.

This chain uses TRBV4-1 with TRBJ1-2; 11 bases fit TRBD1. CDR1 is MGHRA and CDR2 is YSYEKL in the germline V gene. The CDR3 contains 15 residues. The V gene end was trimmed by 0 bases and the J gene end by 8 bases; junction bases not matched to a gene: 5. CDR3 protein: CASSQDGQGARGYTF. CDR3 DNA sequence: TGCGCCAGCAGCCAAGATGGACAGGGGGCGCGGGGCTACACCTTC.

The chain uses TRBV7-3 and TRBJ2-1, with D possibly being TRBD2 (6 bases). Germline CDR1 and CDR2: SGHTA and FQGTGA. The CDR3 runs 15 residues. The V gene lost 6 bases and the J gene lost 5 bases, with 17 bases spanning the gap. The CDR3 loop reads CASRSPGLFNNEQFF. The CDR3 DNA follows: TGTGCCAGCAGGTCACCGGGACTTTTCAACAATGAGCAGTTCTTC.

The rearrangement joins TRBV6-5 to TRBJ1-6; 9 nucleotides agree with TRBD1. V lost 5 bases to trimming and J lost 10 bases; unmatched junction nucleotides: 6. Germline V gene sequence: CDR1 MNHEY, CDR2 SVGAGI. The CDR3 runs 14 residues. The CDR3 here is CASSRTGVGSPLHF. The CDR3 DNA reads as TGTGCCAGCAGTCGGACAGGGGTCGGGTCACCCCTCCACTTT.

V is TRBV6-5 and J is TRBJ2-5; 7 bases map to TRBD2. The CDR3 sequence is 14 residues long. Germline CDR1 and CDR2: MNHEY and SVGAGI. With 2 bases clipped from V and 4 bases from J, the junction kept 4 bases outside the gene matches. This CDR3 reads CASSYTTSLETQYF. The CDR3 nucleotides read TGTGCCAGCAGTTACACGACTAGCCTAGAGACCCAGTACTTC.

This clone was counted a few times. CDR3 region: CASAKRSSYEQYV. The CDR3 nucleotides are TGTGCCAGCGCAAAGCGGAGCTCCTACGAGCAGTACGTC. This sequence joins TRBV2 and TRBJ2-7; D is possibly TRBD2 (5 bases). Germline-derived CDR1 and CDR2 are SNHLY and FYNNEI. The CDR3 has 13 residues. Trimming pared 8 bases from V and 0 bases from J, leaving 11 bases between.